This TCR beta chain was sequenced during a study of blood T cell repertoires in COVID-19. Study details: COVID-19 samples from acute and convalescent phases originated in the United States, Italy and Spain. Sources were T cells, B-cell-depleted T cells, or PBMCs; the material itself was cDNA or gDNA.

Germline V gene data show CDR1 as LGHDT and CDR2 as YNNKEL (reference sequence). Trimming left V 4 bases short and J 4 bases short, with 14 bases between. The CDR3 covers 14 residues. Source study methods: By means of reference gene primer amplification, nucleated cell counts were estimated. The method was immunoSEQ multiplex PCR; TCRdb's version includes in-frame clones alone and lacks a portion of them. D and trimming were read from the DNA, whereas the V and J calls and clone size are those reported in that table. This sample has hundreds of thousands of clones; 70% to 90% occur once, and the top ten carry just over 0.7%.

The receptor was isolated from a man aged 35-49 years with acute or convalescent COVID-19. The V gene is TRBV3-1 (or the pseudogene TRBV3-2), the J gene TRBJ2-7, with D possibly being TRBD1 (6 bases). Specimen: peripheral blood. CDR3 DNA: TGTGCCAGCAGCCCCCGGAACAGGGCTTACGAGCAGTACTTC. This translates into CASSPRNRAYEQYF.